This TCR beta chain emerged from a study of blood T cells in healthy people across ages. Across the study: Capturing about one barcoded beta molecule per two T cells was achieved by template switching.

This CDR3 has 15 amino acids. CDR1 and CDR2 (germline): MNHNY, SVGAGI (reference sequence). Deletions cut 6 bases from V and 0 bases from J, with 14 bases between. Combining a sample-barcoded 5' primer with a J-beta primer mix, a second PCR ran for about 7 to 11 cycles. A single record per CDR3 protein comes from TCRdb applying MiXCR to the 5' RACE reads. Here the sample spans roughly 830,000 distinct CDR3 sequences, around 62% being singletons. Concerning this clonotype: Its target is unknown.

General study findings and limits: Strong correlation existed between TCR beta diversity and naive T cell percentage. Investigators viewed diversity estimates from one million T cells as underestimates, the study reported.

Sequencing was performed on blood. The chain employs TRBV6-6 and TRBJ1-1, with D uncertain. The clonotype originates from a man aged 25-45 years in good health. The CDR3 DNA reads as TGTGCCAGCAGCCAGGTAACAGCCCTGAACACTGAAGCTTTCTTT. Protein product: CASSQVTALNTEAFF.